This TCR beta chain was captured by sequencing in a study of CD8 T cells in Susac syndrome. The V and J ends lost 4 bases and 5 bases, in that order; junction bases with no gene match: 3. The V gene's germline CDR1 is SGHRS and CDR2 YFSETQ. This CDR3 has 12 residues. Sequencing of TCR beta was undertaken in CD8+ and CD4+ T cells derived from blood. The study used treatment-naive patients who had stable or active relapsing-remitting disease as multiple sclerosis controls. Random hexamers served to reverse transcribe about 0.45 to 1 ug RNA. Each CDR3 protein is one row after TCRdb ran MiXCR on the immunoSEQ multiplex PCR reads. The sample has approximately 270,000 distinct CDR3 sequences, about 94% seen once.

The sequencing input was CD4+ T cells from PBMCs. This TCR was recovered from a human donor with multiple sclerosis. The chain joins TRBV5-1 to TRBJ2-7; 7 positions agree with TRBD2. The CDR3 coding sequence is TGCGCCAGCAGCCCGGGGGGTCACGAGCAGTACTTC. It is translated as CASSPGGHEQYF.